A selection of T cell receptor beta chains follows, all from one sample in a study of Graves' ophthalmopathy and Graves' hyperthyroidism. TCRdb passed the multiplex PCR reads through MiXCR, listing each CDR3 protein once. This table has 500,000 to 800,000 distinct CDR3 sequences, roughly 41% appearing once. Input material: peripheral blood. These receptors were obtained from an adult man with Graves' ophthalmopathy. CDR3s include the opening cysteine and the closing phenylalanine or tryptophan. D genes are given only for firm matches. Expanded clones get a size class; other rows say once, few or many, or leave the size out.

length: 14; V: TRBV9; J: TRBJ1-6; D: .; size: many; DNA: TGTGCCAGCAGCGGAGGGGACTATAATTCACCCCTCCACTTT; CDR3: CASSGGDYNSPLHF
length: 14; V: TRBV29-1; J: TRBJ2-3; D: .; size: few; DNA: TGCAGCGTTGGGGCGGAATTGAGCACAGATACGCAGTATTTT; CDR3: CSVGAELSTDTQYF
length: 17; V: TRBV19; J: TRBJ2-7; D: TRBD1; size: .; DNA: TGTGCCAGTAGTATAGATCGTGGGACAGGGGGCTACAATGAGCAGTACTTC; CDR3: CASSIDRGTGGYNEQYF
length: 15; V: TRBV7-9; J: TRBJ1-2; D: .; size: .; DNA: TGTGCCAGCAGCCCACCGACAGGATCTGACTATGGCTACACCTTC; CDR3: CASSPPTGSDYGYTF
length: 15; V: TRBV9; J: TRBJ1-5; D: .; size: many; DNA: TGTGCCAGCAGCAATGCAGGGGAGAGCAATCAGCCCCAGCATTTT; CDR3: CASSNAGESNQPQHF
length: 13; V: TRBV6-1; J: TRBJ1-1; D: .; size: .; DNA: TGTGCCCGCAGTCGGACAGAAAACACTGAAGCTTTCTTT; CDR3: CARSRTENTEAFF
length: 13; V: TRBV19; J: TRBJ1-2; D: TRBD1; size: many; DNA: TGTGCCAGTAGGCCGACAGGGGACTATGGCTACACCTTC; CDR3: CASRPTGDYGYTF
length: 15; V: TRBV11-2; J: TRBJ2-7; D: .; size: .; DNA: TGTGCCAGCAGCCAGAAGTGGGCAGGGGACGACGAGCAGTACTTC; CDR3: CASSQKWAGDDEQYF
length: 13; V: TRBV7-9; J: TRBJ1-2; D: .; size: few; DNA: TGTGCCAGCAGCTTAGTTCAGGGTCTCGGCAACACCTTC; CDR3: CASSLVQGLGNTF
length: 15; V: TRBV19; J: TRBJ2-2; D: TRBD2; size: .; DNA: TGTGCCAGTTCCGGACTAGCGGGGGCCACCGGGGAGCTGTTTTTT; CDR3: CASSGLAGATGELFF
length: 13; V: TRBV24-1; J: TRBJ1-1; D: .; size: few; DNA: TGTGCCACCAGAGAGACGGGGGACAATGAGCAGTTCTTT; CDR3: CATRETGDNEQFF
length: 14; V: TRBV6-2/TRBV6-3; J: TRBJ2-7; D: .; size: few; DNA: TGTGCCAGCAGTTACTCCCACAGACTCTACGAGCAGTACTTC; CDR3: CASSYSHRLYEQYF
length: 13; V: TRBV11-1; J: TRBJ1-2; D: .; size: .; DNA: TGTGCCAGCAGCTCAAACAGGGTCCATGGCTACACCTTC; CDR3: CASSSNRVHGYTF
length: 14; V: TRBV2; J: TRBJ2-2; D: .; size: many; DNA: TGTGCCAGCAGTGCAACTGCTGGTAACGGGGAGCTGTTTTTT; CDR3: CASSATAGNGELFF
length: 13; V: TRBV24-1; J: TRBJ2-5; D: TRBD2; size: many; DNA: TGTGCCACCAGAGGACTAGCATCGGAGACCCAGTACTTC; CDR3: CATRGLASETQYF
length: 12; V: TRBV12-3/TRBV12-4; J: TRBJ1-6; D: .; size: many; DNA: TGTGCCAGCAGTCCCGGGGCCCGCACCCTCCACTTT; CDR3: CASSPGARTLHF
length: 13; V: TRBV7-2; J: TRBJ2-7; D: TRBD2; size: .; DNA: TGTGCCAGCGGGCGGGGGGCGGACTACGAGCAGTACTTC; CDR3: CASGRGADYEQYF
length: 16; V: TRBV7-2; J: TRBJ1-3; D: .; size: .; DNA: TGTGCCAGCAGCTTATTGGGAGTGAACCCTGGAAACACCATATATTTT; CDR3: CASSLLGVNPGNTIYF
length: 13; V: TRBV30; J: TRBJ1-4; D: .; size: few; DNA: TGTGCCTGGAGTGTACAGACTAATGAAAAACTGTTTTTT; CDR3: CAWSVQTNEKLFF
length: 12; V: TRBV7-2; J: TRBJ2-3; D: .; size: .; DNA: TGTGCCAGCAGCTGGGGTGGAGATACGCAGTATTTT; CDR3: CASSWGGDTQYF
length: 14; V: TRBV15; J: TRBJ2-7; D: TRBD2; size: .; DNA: TGTGCCACCAGACGTAGCGGGTGGTCCTACGAGCAGTACTTC; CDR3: CATRRSGWSYEQYF
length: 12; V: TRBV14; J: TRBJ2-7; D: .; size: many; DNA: TGTGCCAGCAGCCAAGGGGATTACGAGCAGTACTTC; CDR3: CASSQGDYEQYF
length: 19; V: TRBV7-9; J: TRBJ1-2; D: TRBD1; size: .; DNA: TGTGCCAGCAGCACCTTGCTGCGCGGGACAGGGGGATTAAACTATGGCTACACCTTC; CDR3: CASSTLLRGTGGLNYGYTF
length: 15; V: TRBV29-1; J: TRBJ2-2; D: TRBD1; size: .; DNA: TGCAGCGTGCTTACGGGACAGGCGAACACCGGGGAGCTGTTTTTT; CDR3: CSVLTGQANTGELFF
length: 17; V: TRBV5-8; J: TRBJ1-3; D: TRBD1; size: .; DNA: TGTGCCAGCCTACGGACAGGACCCAATTACTCTGGAAACACCATATATTTT; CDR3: CASLRTGPNYSGNTIYF
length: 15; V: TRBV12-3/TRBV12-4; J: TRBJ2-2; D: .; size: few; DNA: TGTGCCAGCAGTTTGAGACAGCTTAAGACCGGGGAGCTGTTTTTT; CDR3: CASSLRQLKTGELFF
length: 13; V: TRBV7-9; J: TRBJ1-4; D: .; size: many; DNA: TGTGCCAGCAGCTTCTCCACTAATGAAAAACTGTTTTTT; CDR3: CASSFSTNEKLFF
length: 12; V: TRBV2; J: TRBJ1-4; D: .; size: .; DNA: TGTGCCAGCGAATTCGGTGGGGAAAAACTGTTTTTT; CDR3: CASEFGGEKLFF
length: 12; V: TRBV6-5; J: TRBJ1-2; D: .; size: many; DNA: TGTGCCACCCGAAATACTAACTATGGCTACACCTTC; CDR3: CATRNTNYGYTF
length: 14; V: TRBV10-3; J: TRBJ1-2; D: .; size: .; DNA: TGTGCCATCAGTGACCGTCGGGGTGACGCTGGCTACACCTTC; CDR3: CAISDRRGDAGYTF
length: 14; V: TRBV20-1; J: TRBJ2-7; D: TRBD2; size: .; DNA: TGCAGTGCTAGTAACTCTCAGCCCGGGGGGATTCAGTACTTC; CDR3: CSASNSQPGGIQYF
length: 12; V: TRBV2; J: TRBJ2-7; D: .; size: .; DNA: TGTGCCAGCTCCCGATTGGCTTACGAGCAGTACTTC; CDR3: CASSRLAYEQYF
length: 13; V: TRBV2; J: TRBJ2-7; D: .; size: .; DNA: TGTGCCAGCTACCCCGAGGCCTCCTACGAGCAGTACTTC; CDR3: CASYPEASYEQYF
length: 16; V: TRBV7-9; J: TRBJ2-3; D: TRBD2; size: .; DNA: TGTGCCAGCAGCGAGACTAGCGGGGCATCCACAGATACGCAGTATTTT; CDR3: CASSETSGASTDTQYF
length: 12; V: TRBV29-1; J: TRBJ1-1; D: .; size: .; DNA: TGCAGCGCCGTCCAGGGGACCGCTGAAGCTTTCTTT; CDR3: CSAVQGTAEAFF